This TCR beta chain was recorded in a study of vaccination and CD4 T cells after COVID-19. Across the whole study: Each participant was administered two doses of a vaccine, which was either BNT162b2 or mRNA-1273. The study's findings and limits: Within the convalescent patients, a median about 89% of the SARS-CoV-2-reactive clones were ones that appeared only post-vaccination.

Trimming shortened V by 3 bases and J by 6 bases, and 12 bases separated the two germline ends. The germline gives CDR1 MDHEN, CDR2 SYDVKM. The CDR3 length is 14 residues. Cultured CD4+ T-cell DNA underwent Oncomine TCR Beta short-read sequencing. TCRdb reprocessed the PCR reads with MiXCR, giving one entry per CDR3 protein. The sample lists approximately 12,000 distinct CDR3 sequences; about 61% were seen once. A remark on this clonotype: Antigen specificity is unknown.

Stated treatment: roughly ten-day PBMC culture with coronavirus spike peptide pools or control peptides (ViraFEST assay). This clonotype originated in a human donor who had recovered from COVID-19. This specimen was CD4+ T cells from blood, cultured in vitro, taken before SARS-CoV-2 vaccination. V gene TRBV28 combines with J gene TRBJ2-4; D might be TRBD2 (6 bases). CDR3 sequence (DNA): TGTGCCAGCAGTTTCGGGGGTTCTGGAAACATTCAGTACTTC. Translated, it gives CASSFGGSGNIQYF.